This entry is about one T cell receptor beta chain. This clonotype appeared a single time. Its antigen is currently not known. Nothing much larger sits one base from this clone, and base qualities are not available. A lone read offers only weak evidence. Libraries were constructed by 5' RACE. The sample was run on an Illumina HiSeq 2500. The second PCR ran for roughly 7 to 11 cycles and used a J-beta primer mix along with a sample-barcoded 5' primer. A unique molecular identifier was introduced onto each TCR beta cDNA molecule by a template-switch 5' adaptor carrying 12 random nucleotides. At least 2.5 million CDR3-containing paired-end reads were obtained from each sample. First-strand cDNA was synthesized from all RNA with the Mint cDNA synthesis kit, primed by a TRBC-specific oligonucleotide. Following uracil-DNA glycosylase treatment, all cDNA underwent a first 18-cycle PCR with the universal primers M1SS and BC2_uni_R. Per the original workflow: For normalization, 1 million high-quality reads, each with a distinct molecular identifier, were randomly selected from each sample. Instead of being binned into consensus sequences, reads that shared molecular identifiers were thrown out. MiTCR, with a Q25 quality threshold and the strictest error-elimination algorithm, was used for CDR3 identification, clonotype clustering and error correction. A nonparametric unseen species model with Euler transformation was used to estimate lower-bound total TCR beta diversity. Using fastp trimming at Q25 and MiXCR clonotype assembly, TCRdb reanalyzed the public sequencing data and kept in-frame beta chains. Rows with a matching CDR3 protein are joined into one entry that keeps the most common DNA and genes. TCRdb's processing, not the study's, gives the V and J calls here. The sample table contains about 670,000 distinct CDR3 sequences; only one count was recorded for approximately 40% of them. The top ten clonotypes cover about 32% of the sample.

These data are taken from a study of blood T cells in healthy people across ages (dated by TCRdb to 2015 to 2017). For the wider study: In model experiments, roughly one uniquely barcoded TCR beta cDNA molecule per two T cells was captured by template switching. To track age-related changes in TCR beta repertoire diversity, the study relied on deep sequencing normalized with unique cDNA molecular identifiers. The donors were split into four age groups: young (average roughly 15 years), middle-aged (nearly 40), aged (62) and long-lived (roughly 80). To avoid experimental bias, donors of different ages were spread randomly across the sequencing lanes. For two donors (one aged 18 to 29 and one aged 80 or older), the study analyzed two additional independent replicas of 1 million unique cDNA reads from the same blood draw.

Between the V and J ends, shortened by 1 base and 0 bases respectively, the junction contains 16 bases. CDR1 is given as SGHRS and CDR2 as YFSETQ, both from the germline V gene. Counted from cysteine to phenylalanine, this CDR3 has 17 amino acids. The read is trimmed to its CDR3 DNA, 51 bases read in frame from base 1. Beyond this particular receptor, the publication reports: Observed TCR beta diversity correlated strongly with the percentage of naive T cells measured by flow cytometry. Since profiling was done on bulk unsorted PBMCs, naive and antigen-experienced compartments could not be conclusively compared. Compared with the aged group, more naive CD4+ T cells, fewer expanded clones and increased TCR diversity were shown by the long-lived group, suggesting age selection. As age increased, observed TCR beta diversity per million T cells dropped in a roughly linear way, and a significant reduction was already evident by age about 40. The CMV infection status of donors was not known, potentially confounding age-related changes in expanded clonotypes. Estimates of total diversity from one million sequenced T cells were regarded as lower bounds and underestimates.

The roughly 38 donors, aged roughly 6 to 100 years, were systemically healthy Caucasian individuals from Russia. Ten milliliters of peripheral blood were drawn from each donor into EDTA-treated Vacutainer tubes. Ficoll-Paque density-gradient centrifugation was used to isolate PBMCs, with at least 6.5 million per sample. Total RNA, at least 5 micrograms per sample, was extracted from PBMCs with Trizol reagent. Naive CD45RAhigh/CD27high T cell percentages were measured by flow cytometry on a PBMC aliquot from every donor. The chain couples TRBV5-1 to TRBJ1-1; a tentative D call is TRBD1 (6 bases match). Sequencing was carried out using blood. This sequence originates from a man older than 75 in good health. The DNA sequence reads TGCGCCAGCAGCTTGAGTCCGGGGGCGAATGTGAACACTGAAGCTTTCTTT. Its coded protein is CASSLSPGANVNTEAFF.